Detailed here is one T cell receptor beta chain. No antigen is known for it. The data are from a study of TIL therapy for anti-PD-1-resistant metastatic lung cancer. Whole-study results and caveats: TIL clonotype persistence in blood showed no apparent association with response.

Deletions cut 0 bases from V and 6 bases from J, with 11 bases between. This CDR3 is built from 14 residues. In germline, CDR1 is LGHNA, CDR2 YSLEER. Time point defined: pre-treatment sample, taken before nivolumab and TIL therapy. The libraries were made with immunoSEQ v3. Clones were read by immunoSEQ multiplex PCR, and TCRdb kept only the in-frame ones, dropping some. Here the sample spans fewer than 65,000 clones, 75% to 85% being singletons. The V gene is TRBV4-3, the J gene TRBJ2-5; the D is unclear. Material: blood, obtained at baseline. The receptor was isolated from a person between 30 and 80 years old with non-small cell lung cancer. CDR3 DNA: TGCGCCAGCAGCCAAGATCTAATTGGGAAGACCCAGTACTTC. This encodes CASSQDLIGKTQYF.